A single sample is the source of the 5 T cell receptor beta chains below, sequenced in a study of control samples from healthy donors and cancer patients. Profiling relied on immunoSEQ multiplex PCR, and the TCRdb table lists in-frame clones only, not all of them. This repertoire shows under 65,000 clones, approximately 87% found once; its top ten account for approximately 12%. Sequences were obtained from PBMCs. The receptors shown here come from a woman in her sixties with lung cancer.

The V call is TRBV28, the J call TRBJ2-1, with D possibly TRBD2 on 5 matching bases. In germline, CDR1 is MDHEN, CDR2 SYDVKM. This CDR3 is 16 amino acids long. V was clipped by 6 bases and J by 7 bases, with 22 bases between them. In DNA, the CDR3 is TGTGCCAGCAGCCCAGCTTCCGGAGGAATAAGGAATGAGCAGTTCTTC. Its translation: CASSPASGGIRNEQFF.

The V and J genes are TRBV5-4 and TRBJ2-7, with TRBD2 matching 9 bases. Germline lookup yields CDR1 SGHNT and CDR2 YYREEE (reference sequence). The V segment lost 0 bases and the J segment 6 bases; nucleotides outside the gene matches: 7. The CDR3 is made up of 15 amino acids. CDR3 DNA sequence: TGTGCCAGCAGCTTGGAAATAGCGGGAGTAGGCGAGCAGTACTTC. This sequence encodes CASSLEIAGVGEQYF.

This clone is termed medium-sized (0.01 to 0.1%). The same CDR3 can be traced to other DNA sequences in this sample. This chain joins TRBV19 and TRBJ1-2, with a weak D call TRBD1 (6 bases). The CDR3 covers 13 residues. Trimming took off 1 base at V and 5 bases at J, with 8 bases between the two ends. In germline, CDR1 is LNHDA, CDR2 SQIVND (reference sequence). CDR3 bases: TGTGCCAGTAGTATAGGGCAGGGGTATGGCTACACCTTC. It encodes CASSIGQGYGYTF.

The genes are TRBV7-3 and TRBJ2-7; D uncertain. Germline values: CDR1 SGHTA, CDR2 FQGTGA. CDR3 length: 15 amino acids. Trimming stripped 5 bases from V and 3 bases from J, with 17 bases between. The CDR3 DNA reads as TGTGCCAGCAGCGTAGGAACCTTTTTAAGCTACGAGCAGTACTTC. Translated, it gives CASSVGTFLSYEQYF. Combining the CDR3 with reference TRBV7-3 and TRBJ2-7 gives the whole variable domain GAGVSQTPSNKVTEKGKYVELRCDPISGHTALYWYRQSLGQGPEFLIYFQGTGAADDSGLPNDRFFAVRPEGSVSTLKIQRTERGDSAVYLCASSVGTFLSYEQYFGPGTRLTVT.

The chain uses TRBV18 and TRBJ1-1; TRBD1 matches 8 bases. The J segment lost 3 bases and the V segment lost 3 bases, leaving 12 bases of the junction unmatched. Per germline, CDR1 KGHSH and CDR2 LQKENI. This CDR3 spans 17 amino acids. Here the CDR3 reads CASSPTRLRGLDTEAFF. Written as DNA, the CDR3 is TGTGCCAGCTCACCTACTAGACTCAGGGGGCTGGACACTGAAGCTTTCTTT.